This TCR beta chain was identified in a study of blood T cell repertoires in COVID-19. Clones were read by immunoSEQ multiplex PCR, and TCRdb kept only the in-frame ones, dropping some. The profile shows about 340,000 clones, around 90% of them singletons. CDR3 size: 12 residues. Looked up from germline, CDR1 is SEHNR and CDR2 is FQNEAQ (reference sequence). The ends were cut back, 1 base at V and 8 bases at J, with 8 bases in the middle. This sequence originates from a woman aged 25 to 45 who had recovered from COVID-19. This chain connects TRBV7-9 to TRBJ1-2; no clear D gene. Source material: PBMCs or T cells enriched from blood (not recorded which). The CDR3 bases are TGTGCCAGCAGCTTAGGTGACATCGGCTACACCTTC. It encodes CASSLGDIGYTF.